This is a list of T cell receptor beta chains from one sample in a study of long-term antiretroviral therapy in people with HIV. Generated by immunoSEQ multiplex PCR, the TCRdb table keeps only in-frame clones and is missing some. The sample has approximately 10,000 clones, around four fifths seen once. This specimen was unsorted PBMCs, taken at the start of antiretroviral therapy, before treatment. These receptors all stem from a man aged 25 to 45 with HIV. Both conserved end residues are part of each CDR3. Fields, in order: D gene, V gene, clone size, J gene, CDR3 protein, CDR3 DNA. D genes are given only for firm matches. A clone size is listed for some rows: how often the clone was seen (once, few, many), or a class if it is expanded.

d_gene: -; v_gene: TRBV18; abundance: -; j_gene: TRBJ1-1; CDR3aa: CASSPEGRPGTEAFF; CDR3nt: TGTGCCAGCTCACCGGAAGGACGGCCTGGGACTGAAGCTTTCTTT
d_gene: -; v_gene: TRBV6-5; abundance: -; j_gene: TRBJ2-7; CDR3aa: CASSYSAGSYEQYF; CDR3nt: TGTGCCAGCAGTTACTCAGCCGGTTCCTACGAGCAGTACTTC
d_gene: -; v_gene: TRBV27; abundance: -; j_gene: TRBJ1-2; CDR3aa: CASSFFTDHGYTF; CDR3nt: TGTGCCAGCAGTTTTTTTACGGATCATGGCTACACCTTC
d_gene: TRBD1; v_gene: TRBV13; abundance: -; j_gene: TRBJ1-2; CDR3aa: CASSSLAGTGANYGYTF; CDR3nt: TGTGCCAGCAGCTCCCTCGCCGGGACAGGGGCTAACTATGGCTACACCTTC
d_gene: -; v_gene: TRBV7-8; abundance: -; j_gene: TRBJ2-7; CDR3aa: CASSIPGTQIYEQYF; CDR3nt: TGTGCCAGCAGCATCCCCGGAACCCAGATCTACGAGCAGTACTTC
d_gene: -; v_gene: TRBV7-2; abundance: -; j_gene: TRBJ2-7; CDR3aa: CASSFKGGSEQYF; CDR3nt: TGTGCCAGCAGCTTTAAAGGGGGGAGCGAGCAGTACTTC
d_gene: -; v_gene: TRBV10-1; abundance: -; j_gene: TRBJ1-1; CDR3aa: CASSESRALNTEAFF; CDR3nt: TGCGCCAGCAGTGAGTCGCGGGCCTTGAACACTGAAGCTTTCTTT
d_gene: -; v_gene: TRBV6-5; abundance: -; j_gene: TRBJ2-3; CDR3aa: CASRKSRTDTQYF; CDR3nt: TGTGCCAGCAGAAAGAGTCGCACAGATACGCAGTATTTT
d_gene: TRBD1; v_gene: TRBV30; abundance: -; j_gene: TRBJ2-7; CDR3aa: CAWKQGTYEQYF; CDR3nt: TGTGCCTGGAAACAGGGGACCTACGAGCAGTACTTC
d_gene: TRBD1; v_gene: TRBV7-3; abundance: -; j_gene: TRBJ2-5; CDR3aa: CASSVKPGGRETQYF; CDR3nt: TGTGCCAGCAGCGTTAAACCAGGGGGCCGAGAGACCCAGTACTTC
d_gene: TRBD2; v_gene: TRBV7-9; abundance: few; j_gene: TRBJ2-5; CDR3aa: CASSADYGTSGGKETQYF; CDR3nt: TGTGCCAGCAGCGCCGACTACGGGACTAGCGGGGGGAAAGAGACCCAGTACTTC
d_gene: -; v_gene: TRBV7-8; abundance: -; j_gene: TRBJ1-1; CDR3aa: CASSYIRGVDTEAFF; CDR3nt: TGTGCCAGCAGCTACATTCGAGGGGTGGATACTGAAGCTTTCTTT
d_gene: -; v_gene: TRBV7-9; abundance: -; j_gene: TRBJ2-1; CDR3aa: CASSLGGTNNEQFF; CDR3nt: TGTGCCAGCAGCTTGGGGGGGACAAACAATGAGCAGTTCTTC
d_gene: TRBD2; v_gene: TRBV7-9; abundance: -; j_gene: TRBJ2-7; CDR3aa: CASSLGEFGLADEQYF; CDR3nt: TGTGCCAGCAGCCTAGGGGAATTCGGACTAGCGGACGAGCAGTACTTC
d_gene: -; v_gene: TRBV11-2; abundance: -; j_gene: TRBJ2-5; CDR3aa: CASMEYGDQETQYF; CDR3nt: TGTGCCAGCATGGAGTACGGCGACCAAGAGACCCAGTACTTC
d_gene: -; v_gene: TRBV7-2; abundance: few; j_gene: TRBJ2-2; CDR3aa: CASSLAGELFF; CDR3nt: TGTGCCAGCAGCTTAGCCGGGGAGCTGTTTTTT